These 5 T cell receptor beta chains came from one sample sequenced in a study of blood T cells in healthy people across ages. The second PCR ran roughly 7 to 11 cycles with a sample-barcoded 5' primer and J-beta primers. TCRdb independently ran MiXCR on the 5' RACE reads; one entry per CDR3 protein. The sample contains approximately 1.5 million distinct CDR3 sequences, about 35% of which appear only once. Sample: blood. The receptors were sampled from a woman aged 30 to 39 in good health.

V gene TRBV28 combines with J gene TRBJ2-7; D gene uncertain. This CDR3 has 14 amino acids. V lost 2 bases to trimming and J lost 6 bases, with 14 bases between them. CDR1 is MDHEN, CDR2 SYDVKM, per germline. This CDR3 reads CASSLRGGLAEQYF. DNA of the CDR3: TGTGCCAGCAGTTTACGTGGCGGATTGGCCGAGCAGTACTTC.

This sequence joins TRBV9 and TRBJ2-5; TRBD2 matches at 9 bases. CDR1 SGDLS and CDR2 YYNGEE come from the germline V gene. The V and J ends lost 2 bases and 4 bases, in that order; junction bases with no gene match: 6. The CDR3 has 15 residues. The CDR3 region has the DNA TGTGCCAGCAGCGTCCAAGCGGGAGGAGTAGAGACCCAGTACTTC. Amino acid sequence: CASSVQAGGVETQYF.

This clonotype was seen a handful of times. The chain carries TRBV4-1 and TRBJ2-5; either TRBD1 or TRBD2 may supply D (6 bases each). The CDR3 covers 15 residues. Germline values: CDR1 MGHRA, CDR2 YSYEKL. The V and J ends lost 3 bases and 5 bases respectively, with 16 bases between them. CDR3 in DNA: TGCGCCAGCAGCCACGGATACGGGGGCAGGGAGACCCAGTACTTC. Amino acids: CASSHGYGGRETQYF.

The V and J genes are TRBV4-1 and TRBJ2-7; 10 nucleotides match TRBD2. With 4 bases clipped from V and 6 bases from J, the junction kept 12 bases outside the gene matches. This CDR3 has 16 residues. The germline V gene has CDR1 MGHRA and CDR2 YSYEKL. The CDR3 region is CASSPLGLARPCEQYF. The CDR3 bases are TGCGCCAGCAGCCCACTGGGACTAGCGAGGCCCTGCGAGCAGTACTTC.

This chain links TRBV11-2 with TRBJ2-1; 7 bases match TRBD2. V gave up 5 bases and J gave up 8 bases; unmatched junction bases: 9. The CDR3 is 14 residues long. Germline CDR1 is SGHAT and CDR2 is FQNNGV. The chain's CDR3 is CASSPIVGRYEQFF. For the CDR3, the DNA is TGTGCCAGCAGCCCAATTGTCGGGAGGTATGAGCAGTTCTTC.